This T cell receptor beta chain came from a study of blood T cells in healthy people across ages. A second PCR, run for about 7 to 11 cycles, used a sample-barcoded 5' primer plus a J-beta primer mix. Every single cDNA molecule received a tag from a template-switch adaptor with 12 random nucleotides. Each CDR3 protein gets one entry after TCRdb re-called the 5' RACE reads with MiXCR. This sample has roughly 800,000 distinct CDR3 sequences, with 53% found just once. Individuals who donated were healthy Caucasians from Russia aged 6 to 90. Per sample, at least 5 micrograms of total RNA were extracted. V dropped 6 bases and J dropped 4; count of bases not matched to a gene: 8. Germline V CDR1 and CDR2: KGHSH, LQKENI. The CDR3 runs to 14 residues.

Sequencing was carried out using blood. The clonotype was recovered from a man older than 75 in good health. The gene calls are TRBV18 and TRBJ1-1; 7 bases align to TRBD1. The CDR3 coding sequence is TGTGCCAGCTCCCGGGACAGATCGAGCACTGAAGCTTTCTTT. Amino acid sequence: CASSRDRSSTEAFF.